Listed below are T cell receptor beta chains from one sample, sequenced in a study of tumour-infiltrating T cells in Burkitt lymphoma. TCRdb's table, derived via immunoSEQ multiplex PCR, lists solely in-frame clones and lacks some. The sample carries 5,000 or so clones, about 25% recorded once. Sequenced material: tumor tissue. These receptors all stem from a human donor with diffuse large B-cell lymphoma. Each CDR3 is given with its conserved first and last residue. D genes are given only for firm matches. The size entry is marked missing in some rows and otherwise reads once, few, many or a size class.

cdr3_nt cdr3_aa clone_size v_call d_call j_call
TGCGCCAGCAGCTTGGCCGTAACGACTAGCGGAGATTACACAGATACGCAGTATTTT CASSLAVTTSGDYTDTQYF few TRBV5-1 TRBD2 TRBJ2-3
TGTGCCAGCAGACCACGACAGGCCTCCTTCTATGGCTACACCTTC CASRPRQASFYGYTF NA TRBV7-2 NA TRBJ1-2
TGTGCCAGCAGCGCCCCAGTAACTGTGAACTCGGACGAAAAACTGTTTTTT CASSAPVTVNSDEKLFF NA TRBV7-6 NA TRBJ1-4
TGCGCCAGCAGCCGACAAGACAGATCCCTCGAGCAGTACTTC CASSRQDRSLEQYF NA TRBV4-1 NA TRBJ2-7
TGTGCCAGCAGCTTCCTTGGGGCCGGGGAGCTGTTTTTT CASSFLGAGELFF NA TRBV11-3 NA TRBJ2-2
TGTGCCAGCAGCCGACGTATCGGAGGGGTGGACGAGCAGTACTTC CASSRRIGGVDEQYF once TRBV7-3 NA TRBJ2-7
TGTGCCAGCAGCCCCAATAGCGGGAGGGCCTCCAATGAGCAGTTCTTC CASSPNSGRASNEQFF NA TRBV7-2 TRBD2 TRBJ2-1
TGTGCCAGCAGCCAAGAATGGGGCTCGGGAGGGTACGAGCAGTACTTC CASSQEWGSGGYEQYF few TRBV14 TRBD2 TRBJ2-7
TGTGCCAGCAGACGGGGACAGGGGGTTTACGAGCAGTACTTC CASRRGQGVYEQYF NA TRBV6-5 TRBD1 TRBJ2-7
TGCAGCGTTGAAATGGCAGGGGGCTGGCGCGCTGAAGCTTTCTTT CSVEMAGGWRAEAFF few TRBV29-1 TRBD1 TRBJ1-1
TGTGCCAGCATCTCCTCCGCGGGGGCCGGCACTGAAGCTTTCTTT CASISSAGAGTEAFF NA TRBV7-2 NA TRBJ1-1
TGCGCCAGCAGCTCGGGACAGGAGTATGGCTACACCTTC CASSSGQEYGYTF few TRBV5-1 TRBD1 TRBJ1-2
TGTGCCAGCGGCGGTGGGCTCCGGAACACTGAAGCTTTCTTT CASGGGLRNTEAFF NA TRBV2 NA TRBJ1-1
TGTGCCAGCAGCCTACCCTCTCAGGGCTCCTATGGCTACACCTTC CASSLPSQGSYGYTF NA TRBV13 NA TRBJ1-2
TGTGCCAGCAGCCAGGTAGGACAGCGGAAAAGTTGGTATGGCTACACCTTC CASSQVGQRKSWYGYTF NA TRBV13 NA TRBJ1-2
TGTGCCAGCTCACCAACGGACTTTACCTTGAACACTGAAGCTTTCTTT CASSPTDFTLNTEAFF NA TRBV18 NA TRBJ1-1
TGCGCCAGCAGGACGGGGGCTGGGGTCTACAATGAGCAGTTCTTC CASRTGAGVYNEQFF few TRBV5-1 NA TRBJ2-1
TGTGCCACCCGAGGTAAGGGGTCGGTTGGCTACACCTTC CATRGKGSVGYTF few TRBV15 NA TRBJ1-2
TGTGCCAGCCGGGACCCGGGGGGTTTAAACATTCAGTACTTC CASRDPGGLNIQYF NA TRBV19 TRBD2 TRBJ2-4
TGTGCCAGCAGCTCGGACGATTTTCTAGCGGGTTCACCCACAGATACGCAGTATTTT CASSSDDFLAGSPTDTQYF few TRBV7-8 TRBD2 TRBJ2-3
TGTGCCACCAGACTAGGCTCTGGGGCCAACGTCCTGACTTTC CATRLGSGANVLTF few TRBV5-5 NA TRBJ2-6
TGTGCCAGCAGCTCGGGACAGCAAGAGACCCAGTACTTC CASSSGQQETQYF NA TRBV9 TRBD1 TRBJ2-5
TGTGCCAGCAGCTTTAATGTGGATCAGCCCCAGCATTTT CASSFNVDQPQHF NA TRBV7-6 NA TRBJ1-5
TGCGCCAGCAGCTTGGCCCGTGGGGGGATCTTAGAGACCCAGTACTTC CASSLARGGILETQYF few TRBV5-1 NA TRBJ2-5
TGTGCCAGCAGCTTGGATCCCTCGTCGGATACGCAGTATTTT CASSLDPSSDTQYF few TRBV5-4 NA TRBJ2-3
TGCAGCGCCAAACAGGGCTCCACAGATACGCAGTATTTT CSAKQGSTDTQYF NA TRBV29-1 NA TRBJ2-3
TGTGCCAGCAGCTTTTGGGCTGTAAACACTGAAGCTTTCTTT CASSFWAVNTEAFF NA TRBV5-5 NA TRBJ1-1